The entry below describes one TCR beta chain. These data belong to a study of T cells in localized non-small cell lung cancer. J was trimmed by 6 bases and V by 0 bases; bases with no gene match: 7. Germline values: CDR1 LGHNA, CDR2 YSLEER. The CDR3 consists of 16 residues. Clones were sequenced by immunoSEQ multiplex PCR, and TCRdb holds only the in-frame ones, with some missing. Of about 33,000 clones in the sample, just under 80% were seen once. The source was peripheral blood, collected before any cancer treatment. The chain combines TRBV4-3 with TRBJ2-2; 7 bases fit TRBD2. The receptor was derived from a male donor at least 60 years old with stage III squamous cell lung carcinoma. The CDR3 region is CASSQDWEGFAGELFF. The CDR3 nucleotides read TGCGCCAGCAGCCAAGATTGGGAGGGGTTCGCCGGGGAGCTGTTTTTT.